This T cell receptor beta chain was sequenced for a study of blood T cell repertoires in COVID-19 (dated by TCRdb to about 2020). Concerning the study at large: Samples covering the acute and convalescent phases of COVID-19 were provided by collaborators in the United States, Italy and Spain. HLA class I and class II types, where available, came from metadata supplied by the sample provider rather than from assay-based typing. The prospective study material was composed of cDNA or gDNA derived from T cells, B-cell-depleted T cells, or PBMCs. Nearly every sample came with metadata listing a de-identified subject ID, COVID-19 status, age in years and sex. The samples were drawn from the first 160 participants of the ongoing ImmuneRACE study and from 950 to 1,500 subjects provided by 6 global collaborators. The repertoires were released in a freely available public database intended as a resource for research on the immune response to SARS-CoV-2. Deeply sampled blood TCRbeta repertoires from subjects exposed to, actively infected with, or recovered from COVID-19 were included in the dataset.

Of note for this clone: It lacks a known antigen. No per-base quality is available; no much larger clone lies one base away.

V is pruned by 8 bases and J by 4 bases, leaving 10 bases of the junction without a gene match. CDR1 and CDR2 were assigned from the germline V gene (reference sequence) as LGHDT and YNNKEL. The CDR3, cysteine through phenylalanine, is 16 amino acids long. Here the CDR3 DNA is all that survives: 48 bases in frame from base 1. TCRbeta CDR3 regions were amplified from genomic DNA using the immunoSEQ Assay, a bias-controlled multiplex PCR. As for the original processing: The number of nucleated cells in each sample was estimated by amplification of reference gene primers within the assay. Sequence reads were collapsed and filtered to measure the absolute abundance of every unique TCRbeta CDR3 rearrangement. For each sample, productive Simpson clonality was calculated by taking the square root of Simpson's diversity index across productive rearrangements. Sourced from immuneACCESS, this table was stored by TCRdb with only in-frame sequences that have V and J called. A share of the clones is absent; for the studies checked, an unresolved V gene accounts for under half, and the remainder has no known explanation. The V and J calls and the clone size are those of that table, but D and trimming were determined from the DNA. The sample table lists around 160,000 clones, roughly four fifths of them with a count of one. The ten largest clones represent 9.5% to 12% of the sample.

In the prospective study, participants were roughly 18 to 90 years old, resided in under 30 geographic areas of the United States, and were enrolled through a virtual design. In the prospective study, cohorts were assigned on the basis of participant-reported clinical history obtained from a screening survey and a study questionnaire. ImmuneRACE Cohort 3 recovered participants were defined by two consecutive negative NP/OP PCR tests, healthcare professional clearance, or symptom resolution. Each participant in the prospective study had whole blood, serum and a nasopharyngeal or oropharyngeal swab collected by mobile phlebotomists. Participants in the prospective study had the option to provide additional blood draws and questionnaires over a roughly 2-month period. Prospective study blood samples were shipped either frozen or at room temperature before DNA extraction. The research as a whole found: Clinical and demographic metadata were provided uncurated, with the amount varying by source and participant.

Sequenced sample: PBMCs or T cells enriched from blood (not recorded which). This receptor was taken from a man in his forties or fifties who had recovered from COVID-19. The chain links TRBV3-1 (or the pseudogene TRBV3-2) with TRBJ2-6; 8 bases in the middle match TRBD1. CDR3 protein: CASAPGGAGGANVLTF. At the DNA level, the sequence is TGTGCCAGCGCACCAGGGGGCGCGGGAGGGGCCAACGTCCTGACTTTC.